This T cell receptor (beta chain) was sequenced in a study of T cell repertoires in cytomegalovirus infection (dated by TCRdb to between 2018 and 2021). For context, the study as a whole: Peptide stimulations targeted recently identified HLA-C-restricted CMV epitopes, whose presentation resists viral immunomodulation, together with well-studied HLA-B-restricted epitopes. The HLA type of each donor mattered for the analysis, because public TCR beta signatures pointed to carriage of CMV infection along with the matching HLA type.

The run used an Illumina HiSeq 1500. TCRdb trimmed the raw reads at Q25, called clones with MiXCR and kept productive beta chains. Each record represents a unique CDR3 protein, reported with the most common genes and DNA among its rows. The sample yields under 300,000 distinct CDR3 sequences; less than 25% were counted once. Roughly 20% of the sample belongs to the ten largest clones. The germline V gene provides CDR1 SGHVS and CDR2 FNYEAQ. V is cut by 5 bases and J by 3 bases, and the space between the germline ends is 13 bases. The CDR3 runs 14 residues from the cysteine to the phenylalanine. The sequence is cut down to CDR3 DNA, 42 bases in frame from base 1. There are a few counts of this clonotype. What this receptor recognizes is not known. The sample holds no much larger clone one base away, and base qualities are not on file. Findings and caveats that apply to the study as a whole: The ex vivo response was dominated by HLA-C-restricted CMV-specific TCR beta clonotypes, which also provided the single most frequent clonotype in two of eight donors. In both this cohort and an independent cohort of some 370 donors, the cumulative frequency of public TCR beta family members distinguished carriers of CMV infection plus the relevant HLA type.

The treatment or condition label here, explained by the study, means: in vitro stimulation with specific CMV peptide epitopes to enrich CMV-specific T cells. The sequence derives from a human donor in good health (CMV status not recorded). Some clones in this sample may be carry-over from other donors' samples. In this chain, TRBV7-6 is recombined with TRBJ2-5, with the D gene not clear enough to name. This specimen consisted of cultured PBMCs, obtained from culture after CMV antigen stimulation. The CDR3 protein is CASSPRADKETQYF. The DNA sequence is given as TGTGCCAGCAGCCCCCGTGCGGATAAAGAGACCCAGTACTTC.